This T cell receptor (beta chain) stems from a study of OX40 agonist ivuxolimab in advanced cancers. Study at large: All patients had ivuxolimab intravenously every 2 weeks at 0.01 to 10 mg/kg.

CDR3 length: 16 amino acids. CDR1 is SGHTA and CDR2 is FQGNSA in the germline V gene. V was clipped by 5 bases and J by 4 bases; unmatched bases: 7. Profiling relied on immunoSEQ multiplex PCR, and the TCRdb table lists in-frame clones only, not all of them. The repertoire has 45,000 or so clones, approximately 82% of them found once; the top ten carry around 2.5%. The rearrangement joins TRBV7-2 to TRBJ2-7, with 14 bases lining up with TRBD2. This clonotype was obtained from an adult with an advanced solid tumor such as melanoma, head and neck, liver or kidney cancer. The sample was CD4+ or CD8+ T cells sorted from blood, taken in a trial of the OX40 agonist ivuxolimab. The DNA for the CDR3 is TGTGCCAGCAGCACGGGACTAGCGGGAGTTGGATACGAGCAGTACTTC. It codes for CASSTGLAGVGYEQYF. Drawing the rest from reference TRBV7-2 and TRBJ2-7, the complete variable domain is GAGVSQSPSNKVTEKGKDVELRCDPISGHTALYWYRQSLGQGLEFLIYFQGNSAPDKSGLPSDRFSAERTGGSVSTLTIQRTQQEDSAVYLCASSTGLAGVGYEQYFGPGTRLTVT.